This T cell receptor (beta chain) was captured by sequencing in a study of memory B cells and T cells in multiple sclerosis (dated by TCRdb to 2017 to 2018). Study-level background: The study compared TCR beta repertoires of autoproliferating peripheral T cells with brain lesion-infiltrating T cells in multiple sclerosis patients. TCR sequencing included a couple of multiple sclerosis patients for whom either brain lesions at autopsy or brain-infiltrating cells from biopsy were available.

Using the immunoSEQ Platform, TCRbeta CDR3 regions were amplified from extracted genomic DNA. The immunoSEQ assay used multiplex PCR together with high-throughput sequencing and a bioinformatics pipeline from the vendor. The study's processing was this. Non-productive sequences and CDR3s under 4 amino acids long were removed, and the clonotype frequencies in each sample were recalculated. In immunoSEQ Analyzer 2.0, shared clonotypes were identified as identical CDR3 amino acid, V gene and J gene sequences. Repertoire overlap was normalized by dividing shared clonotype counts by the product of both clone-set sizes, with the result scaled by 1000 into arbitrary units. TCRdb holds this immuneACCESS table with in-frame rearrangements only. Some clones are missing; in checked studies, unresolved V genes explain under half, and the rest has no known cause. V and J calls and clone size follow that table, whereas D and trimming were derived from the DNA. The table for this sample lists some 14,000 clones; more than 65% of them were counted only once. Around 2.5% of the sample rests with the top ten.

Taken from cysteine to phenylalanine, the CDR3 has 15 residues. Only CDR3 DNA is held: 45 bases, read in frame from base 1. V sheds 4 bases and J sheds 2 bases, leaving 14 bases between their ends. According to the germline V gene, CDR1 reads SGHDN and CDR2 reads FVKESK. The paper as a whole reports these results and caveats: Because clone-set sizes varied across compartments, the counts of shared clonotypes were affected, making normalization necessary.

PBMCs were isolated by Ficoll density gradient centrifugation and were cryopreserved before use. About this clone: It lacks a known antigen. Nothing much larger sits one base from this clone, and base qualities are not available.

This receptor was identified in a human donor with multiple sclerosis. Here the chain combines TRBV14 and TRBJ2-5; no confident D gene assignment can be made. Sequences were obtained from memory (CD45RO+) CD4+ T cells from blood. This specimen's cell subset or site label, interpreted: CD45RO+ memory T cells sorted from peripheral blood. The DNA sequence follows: TGTGCCAGCAGCCTAGCTAGAAGATATCAAGAGACCCAGTACTTC. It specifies CASSLARRYQETQYF.